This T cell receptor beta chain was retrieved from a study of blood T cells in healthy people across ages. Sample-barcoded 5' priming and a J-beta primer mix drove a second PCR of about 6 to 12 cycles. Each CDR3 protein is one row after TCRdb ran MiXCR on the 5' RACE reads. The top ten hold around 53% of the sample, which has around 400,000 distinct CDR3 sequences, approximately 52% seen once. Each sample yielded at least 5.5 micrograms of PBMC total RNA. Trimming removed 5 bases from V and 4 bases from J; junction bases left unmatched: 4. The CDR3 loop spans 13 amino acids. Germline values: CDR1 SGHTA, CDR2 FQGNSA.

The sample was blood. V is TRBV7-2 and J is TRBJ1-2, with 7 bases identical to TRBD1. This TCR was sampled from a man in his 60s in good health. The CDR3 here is CASSAWDSYGYTF. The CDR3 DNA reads TGTGCCAGCAGCGCGTGGGACAGCTATGGCTACACCTTC.